This T cell receptor (beta chain) was profiled in a study of blood T cells in healthy people across ages (dated by TCRdb to between 2014 and 2016). General notes on the study: In model experiments, roughly one uniquely barcoded TCR beta cDNA molecule per two T cells was captured by template switching. To track age-related changes in TCR beta repertoire diversity, the study relied on deep sequencing normalized with unique cDNA molecular identifiers. The donors were split into four age groups: young (average around 15 years), middle-aged (around 40), aged (about 56) and long-lived (approximately 80). To avoid experimental bias, donors of different ages were spread randomly across the sequencing lanes. The study analyzed two additional independent replicas of 1 million unique cDNA reads from the same blood draw for two donors, one aged 18 to 29 and one aged 80 or older.

Broad study findings and their caveats: There was a strong correlation between observed TCR beta diversity and the percentage of naive T cells measured by flow cytometry. The CMV infection status of donors was not known, potentially confounding age-related changes in expanded clonotypes. Observed TCR beta diversity per million T cells fell roughly linearly with age, and a significant reduction was already apparent by age approximately 40. Bulk unsorted PBMC profiling prevented conclusive comparison of naive and antigen-experienced compartments. The long-lived group showed more naive CD4+ T cells, fewer expanded clones and increased TCR diversity than the aged group, suggesting age selection. Total diversity estimates from one million sequenced T cells were considered lower bounds and underestimates.

To prepare the library, 5' RACE was applied. The instrument given in TCRdb is Illumina HiSeq 2500. A second about 7 to 12 cycle PCR used a sample-barcoded 5' primer and a J-beta primer mix. A unique molecular identifier was introduced onto each TCR beta cDNA molecule by a template-switch 5' adaptor carrying 12 random nucleotides. Each sample yielded at least 3 million CDR3-containing paired-end reads. First-strand cDNA was synthesized from all RNA with the Mint cDNA synthesis kit, primed by a TRBC-specific oligonucleotide. After uracil-DNA glycosylase treatment, a first 18-cycle PCR used universal primers M1SS and BC2_uni_R on all cDNA. On the study's bioinformatics: For normalization, 1 million high-quality reads, each with a distinct molecular identifier, were randomly selected from each sample. Instead of being binned into consensus sequences, reads that shared molecular identifiers were thrown out. MiTCR, with a Q25 quality threshold and the strictest error-elimination algorithm, was used for CDR3 identification, clonotype clustering and error correction. A nonparametric unseen species model using Euler transformation provided a lower-bound estimate of total TCR beta diversity. TCRdb reanalyzed the raw reads on its own, using fastp at Q25 for trimming and MiXCR for clone calling, and kept in-frame beta chains. Under each unique CDR3 protein, matching rows form one entry showing the most common genes and DNA. None of the V and J calls come from the authors' own analysis; TCRdb made them. The sample contains hundreds of thousands of distinct CDR3 sequences, 49% of them found a single time. Around a third of the sample rests with the top ten.

This clonotype was found a few times. It lacks a known antigen. Base qualities are not recorded, but no much larger clone differs from it by a single base. The donors were some 39 Caucasian individuals from Russia, aged about 6 to 100 years, who were systemically healthy. Around 10 milliliters of peripheral blood were collected from each donor into EDTA-treated Vacutainer tubes. Ficoll-Paque density-gradient centrifugation was used to isolate PBMCs, with at least 7 million per sample. Trizol reagent was used to extract total RNA from the PBMCs, yielding at least 5.5 micrograms per sample. For every donor, an aliquot of PBMCs went through flow cytometry to measure the percentages of naive CD45RAhigh/CD27high T cells. The source of this sequence is a woman aged 55-69 years in good health. Sequenced sample: blood.

The encoded CDR3 is CASSDWNSGRRNEQYF. Read as DNA, the sequence is TGTGCCAGCAGTGACTGGAATAGCGGGAGGCGGAATGAGCAGTACTTC. The chain employs TRBV6-4 and TRBJ2-5, and TRBD2 matches 10 of the central bases. Germline trimming amounts to 1 base on V and 11 bases on J, with 13 as the count of junction bases outside the gene matches. The CDR3 runs 16 residues from the cysteine to the phenylalanine. Only the CDR3 region is kept as DNA, spanning 48 bases read in frame from base 1. In the germline V gene, CDR1 corresponds to MRHNA and CDR2 to SNTAGT.